The clone carrying this T cell receptor (beta chain) has a count of ten or more. Antigen unknown. Trimming pared 0 bases from V and 7 bases from J, leaving 9 bases between. Per germline, CDR1 PRHDT and CDR2 FYEKMQ (reference sequence). The CDR3 has 14 residues. Previously described methods and listed TCR primers were used for bulk TCR libraries. MiXCR, run by TCRdb on the PCR reads, gives a single entry per CDR3 protein. The repertoire holds approximately 590,000 distinct CDR3 sequences, with about 25% as singletons. These data belong to a study of molecular identifiers for immune sequencing clone quantification. Study background: Four of five splits of RNA from 20,000 or 100,000 naive CD8 cells were sequenced in replicates.

Study-wide points: Sizes of highly expanded clones could be underestimated through identical TCRs sharing a barcode.

This clonotype originated in a human donor in good health. Some libraries in this study had Jurkat cell RNA spiked in. Source material: naive CD8+ T cells from blood, with Jurkat cell RNA spiked in. Subset in this sample: FACS-sorted CD8+CD4-CCR7+CD45RA+ naive T cells. V and J are TRBV13 and TRBJ1-4, with D perhaps matching TRBD1 (5 bases). The CDR3 nucleotides are TGTGCCAGCAGCTTAGGATTTAGGGGTGAAAAACTGTTTTTT. It encodes CASSLGFRGEKLFF.